The rows below give T cell receptor beta chains drawn from one sample of a study of blood T cell repertoires in COVID-19. Data came from immunoSEQ multiplex PCR; TCRdb stores just in-frame clones and leaves some out. Altogether fewer than 450,000 clones are present, less than 95% being singletons, with the ten largest covering approximately 0.55%. Sequencing was done on a sample of PBMCs or T cells enriched from blood (not recorded which). These receptors were obtained from a man younger than 35 who had recovered from COVID-19. Both conserved end residues are part of each CDR3. The D gene is left open where the match is weak. Size values are once, few and many counts, or a class for expanded clones, and some rows have none.

cdr3_length	j_call	d_call	v_call	clone_size	cdr3_nt	cdr3_aa
13	TRBJ1-4	.	TRBV7-9	few	TGTGCCAGCAGCTTATTCGGGGGTGAAGGACTGTTTTTT	CASSLFGGEGLFF
17	TRBJ2-7	TRBD2	TRBV5-8	.	TGTGCCAGCAGCCGGGGACCGGAAGCGGGGGAGATCTGCGAGCAGTACTTC	CASSRGPEAGEICEQYF
14	TRBJ1-1	.	TRBV6-1	.	TGTGCCAGCAGTGAACTTTGGCAAGGGGCTGAAGCTTTCTTT	CASSELWQGAEAFF
16	TRBJ2-3	.	TRBV27	.	TGTGCCAGCAGTTCGGTTCAGGTTAGGGGCCCAGATACGCAGTATTTT	CASSSVQVRGPDTQYF
13	TRBJ1-1	.	TRBV19	.	TGTGCCAGTAGTATCGAGGGATCCACTGAAGCTTTCTTT	CASSIEGSTEAFF
13	TRBJ2-7	.	TRBV20-1	.	TGCAGTGCTAGTCCGGACAGTATCCACGAGCAGTACTTC	CSASPDSIHEQYF
13	TRBJ2-3	TRBD2	TRBV5-1	.	TGCGCCAGCAGCTTCCCCGGCGGGGGGCCTCAGTATTTT	CASSFPGGGPQYF
16	TRBJ2-7	.	TRBV18	.	TGTGCCAGCTCACCCCCCGGGGTCGGGCAGGCCTACGAGCAGTACTTC	CASSPPGVGQAYEQYF
14	TRBJ1-1	TRBD1	TRBV28	.	TGTGCCAGCAGTTATACAGGGGGTAGCACTGAAGCTTTCTTT	CASSYTGGSTEAFF
18	TRBJ2-7	TRBD2	TRBV28	.	TGTGCCAGCAGTTTATTCCGAGCTAGACTAGCGGGAGGGTACGAGCAGTACTTC	CASSLFRARLAGGYEQYF
11	TRBJ1-2	TRBD1	TRBV6-5	once	TGTGCCAGCGGGACAGTCAATGGCTACACCTTC	CASGTVNGYTF
16	TRBJ2-2	.	TRBV4-1	.	TGCGCCAGCAGCCTCACGGCGGGACCAAACACCGGGGAGCTGTTTTTT	CASSLTAGPNTGELFF
18	TRBJ1-5	.	TRBV6-1	.	TGTGCCAGCAGTGAAAATGGGGGCGACTCCCTTGGGGCTCAGCCCCAGCATTTT	CASSENGGDSLGAQPQHF
15	TRBJ1-1	TRBD1	TRBV10-3	few	TGTGCCATCAGTAAAATGGGACAGGTGGCCACTGAAGCTTTCTTT	CAISKMGQVATEAFF
16	TRBJ1-2	TRBD1	TRBV9	.	TGTGCCAGCAGCGTACCCAGGACAGGGGGCTCCTATGGCTACACCTTC	CASSVPRTGGSYGYTF
15	TRBJ1-1	.	TRBV2	.	TGTGCCAGCAGTGAAGCGCTTCGGGGAAGCACTGAAGCTTTCTTT	CASSEALRGSTEAFF
15	TRBJ2-5	TRBD2	TRBV13	.	TGTGCCAGCAGCATACGACTAGCGGTTCGAGAGACCCAGTACTTC	CASSIRLAVRETQYF
13	TRBJ2-7	.	TRBV28	.	TGTGCCAGCAGTTACCGTGCGGGGCGGGAGCAGTACTTC	CASSYRAGREQYF
14	TRBJ2-5	TRBD2	TRBV3-1/TRBV3-2	once	TGTGCCAGCAGCCAACTAGCGGGGAGAGAGACCCAGTACTTC	CASSQLAGRETQYF
15	TRBJ2-7	.	TRBV15	.	TGTGCCACCAGCAGACGCCTCCCGGGTGCCTACGAGCAGTACTTC	CATSRRLPGAYEQYF
14	TRBJ1-5	.	TRBV18	.	TGTGCCAGCTCACCGGGGGAGGGGAATCAGCCCCAGCATTTT	CASSPGEGNQPQHF
16	TRBJ2-3	TRBD1	TRBV5-1	.	TGCGCCAGCAGCTCGAGCCCGGGACAGGGCGCAGATACGCAGTATTTT	CASSSSPGQGADTQYF
14	TRBJ1-1	.	TRBV2	once	TGTGCCAGCCACAGGGCCACGAAGAACACTGAAGCTTTCTTT	CASHRATKNTEAFF
15	TRBJ1-4	TRBD1	TRBV5-6	once	TGTGCCAGCAGCAACACCGGGACAGGGAATGAAAAACTGTTTTTT	CASSNTGTGNEKLFF
14	TRBJ1-2	.	TRBV28	.	TGTGCCAGCAGCCTCCCGGGAAGGCGAGCTGACAACACCTTC	CASSLPGRRADNTF
12	TRBJ1-4	.	TRBV28	once	TGTGCCAGCAGTGACTGGGGGACACAAACGTTTTTT	CASSDWGTQTFF
15	TRBJ2-1	.	TRBV18	once	TGTGCCAGCTCACCACGGGTTGAGCCAGGCAATGAGCAGTTCTTC	CASSPRVEPGNEQFF
13	TRBJ1-6	.	TRBV5-1	.	TGCGCCAGCAGCTTGGGGGCAGATTCACCCCTCCACTTT	CASSLGADSPLHF
16	TRBJ1-1	TRBD1	TRBV27	once	TGTGCCAGCAGCCGGGACAGGGGGACCCTTTGGGCTGAAGCTTTCTTT	CASSRDRGTLWAEAFF
13	TRBJ1-5	.	TRBV9	once	TGTGCCAGCAGCGAAACAGGTGGACAGCCCCAGCATTTT	CASSETGGQPQHF
12	TRBJ2-5	.	TRBV28	.	TGTGCCAGCAGCTACGACGGGGAGACCCAGTACTTC	CASSYDGETQYF
15	TRBJ1-2	.	TRBV6-5	.	TGTGCCAGCAGGCAAAGACAAGAACCTACCTATGGCTACACCTTC	CASRQRQEPTYGYTF
13	TRBJ2-1	TRBD2	TRBV18	.	TGTGCCAGCTCACCACAGGGAGGGAATGAGCAGTTCTTC	CASSPQGGNEQFF
14	TRBJ1-6	.	TRBV7-9	.	TGTGCCAGCAGCGGGCCGGGATATAATTCACCCCTCCACTTT	CASSGPGYNSPLHF
15	TRBJ1-5	.	TRBV6-5	.	TGTGCCAGCAGTTCCTGGTTTAGCGGCAATCAGCCCCAGCATTTT	CASSSWFSGNQPQHF
16	TRBJ1-5	.	TRBV2	.	TGTGCCAGCAAAGGATCAACAGGTGCTTTGCGTCAGCCCCAGCATTTT	CASKGSTGALRQPQHF
16	TRBJ2-5	TRBD2	TRBV11-2	.	TGTGCCAGCAGCTTGCGACTAGCTATTAACCAAGAGACCCAGTACTTC	CASSLRLAINQETQYF
14	TRBJ2-5	.	TRBV5-1	once	TGCGCCAGCAGCTTATCTGGGCCCCAAGAGACCCAGTACTTC	CASSLSGPQETQYF
14	TRBJ1-5	TRBD1	TRBV2	.	TGTGCCAGCAGGTTGACAGGGGGCAATCAGCCCCAGCATTTT	CASRLTGGNQPQHF
15	TRBJ2-4	TRBD1	TRBV7-8	.	TGTGCCAGCAGCTTAGCGGGACAGGGGACAAACATTCAGTACTTC	CASSLAGQGTNIQYF
11	TRBJ1-1	.	TRBV28	.	TGTGCCAGCTGGTCGGCGGCTGAAGCTTTCTTT	CASWSAAEAFF
13	TRBJ2-7	.	TRBV5-8	.	TGTGCCAGCAGCTTTCTAGGTGCCTACGAGCAGTACTTC	CASSFLGAYEQYF
18	TRBJ1-1	.	TRBV9	once	TGTGCCAGCAGCGTTAGGCCTGACAGGTTGGGCATGAACACTGAAGCTTTCTTT	CASSVRPDRLGMNTEAFF
14	TRBJ1-5	TRBD1	TRBV5-6	.	TGTGCCAGCAGCCGGGACAGCCCTAATCAGCCCCAGCATTTT	CASSRDSPNQPQHF
13	TRBJ1-1	.	TRBV7-9	.	TGTGCCAGCAGCCTCAAAACTCCAGGGGCAGCTTTCTTT	CASSLKTPGAAFF
14	TRBJ1-6	.	TRBV9	.	TGTGCCAGTTCGGTCGGGGTTGACGATTCACCCCTCCACTTT	CASSVGVDDSPLHF
16	TRBJ2-1	TRBD2	TRBV5-1	.	TGCGCCAGCAGCTTCCTAGCGGGAGGGACTTACAATGAGCAGTTCTTC	CASSFLAGGTYNEQFF
14	TRBJ1-5	.	TRBV5-5	.	TGTGCCAGCAGCTCGGGGTGGAGCAATCAGCCCCAGCATTTT	CASSSGWSNQPQHF
15	TRBJ1-3	TRBD1	TRBV19	.	TGTGCCAGTAGTATGTCGGGACAGGGGCGAAACACCATATATTTT	CASSMSGQGRNTIYF
13	TRBJ2-2	.	TRBV12-3/TRBV12-4	.	TGTGCCAGCAGCCCGGGGAACACCGGGGAGCTGTTTTTT	CASSPGNTGELFF
12	TRBJ2-1	TRBD1	TRBV19	.	TGTGCCACCTCAAACAGGGGCAATGAGCAGTTCTTC	CATSNRGNEQFF
18	TRBJ2-2	TRBD2	TRBV9	.	TGTGCCAGCAGCGTCGGGCCCGGGGGGGCCGGGAACACCGGGGAGCTGTTTTTT	CASSVGPGGAGNTGELFF
15	TRBJ1-2	TRBD1	TRBV6-5	.	TGTGCCAGCAGCCCCCTCGAGGGGGCGGACTATGGCTACACCTTC	CASSPLEGADYGYTF
14	TRBJ1-1	TRBD1	TRBV7-3	.	TGTGCCAGCAGCCAGGGACAGATGAACACTGAAGCTTTCTTT	CASSQGQMNTEAFF